This paragraph reports one TCR beta chain. This clone was found once. The antigen it recognizes is unknown. Base-call qualities are not available, and no considerably larger clone is one nucleotide away. These data are taken from a study of cytomegalovirus exposure and HLA in healthy donors (dated by TCRdb to 2015 to 2018). Regarding the study in general: In an earlier analysis of some 610 of the donors, approximately 260 Gb of sequence data and approximately 120 million unique TCR beta sequences from roughly 190 million T cells were reported. HLA typing covered class I and class II loci at four-digit resolution. Typing coverage varied by locus: roughly 629-640 donors for A, B, C, DRB1 and DQB1; approximately 500 for DQA1; more than 600 for DPA1; roughly 450 for DPB1. Alongside the repertoire data, information on donor age, sex, ethnicity and CMV serostatus was compiled. An early release covering roughly 600 HLA-typed donors comprised about 300 gigabases of sequencing data and around 86 million unique TCR sequences. Using immunosequencing, the study profiled T cell repertoires from about 620 subjects and related those repertoires to cytomegalovirus serostatus. Every repertoire in the discovery cohort had been generated on one and the same sequencing platform. Across some 400 genotyped donors of the cohort, an average of about 240,000 unique TCR beta nucleotide sequences per donor were sequenced, and 15% to 20% of those sequences were non-productive. Rather than drawing on any new phenotypic data, the later analysis identified candidate immune exposures from TCR beta sequences and the way those sequences occurred across donors. A few DR-DQ haplotypes were treated as single units for association and clustering because of strong linkage in the cohort. A later analysis re-examined previously published TCR beta repertoires from hundreds of donors and added high-resolution HLA genotyping to investigate patterns of TCR occurrence. High-throughput TCR immunosequencing, statistical association of individual TCRs with disease status, and machine learning were combined to predict cytomegalovirus infection status. The genetic ancestry cluster associated with self-reported Caucasian donors included 81% of the roughly 380 genotyped donors. The study aimed to test whether cataloging public T cell receptors could reveal signatures of past pathogen exposure. A later genetic analysis took genome-wide SNP genotypes for about 65% of the 666 donors and used that subset as a discovery cohort. An earlier analysis of 587 of the donors applied high-throughput TCR beta sequencing to assess whether each TCR beta V gene segment acted as functional or pseudogenic. Besides the first cohort of more than 650 subjects, a separate validation cohort made up of 90 to 150 different subjects was used. Study-level results and caveats: Compared with the approximately 600-donor mean, donors in an Asian-associated ancestry cluster had fewer N-insertions in productive TCRs, according to a later genetic analysis. Sequencing depth was assumed to be roughly uniform across donors in the presence/absence analyses, though that assumption may not hold. A later analysis reported that several top co-occurrence clusters appeared linked to parvovirus B19, influenza, CMV and Epstein-Barr virus. Because counts were too low, roughly 17 rarely observed V segments, including chromosome 9 orphons, were left out of the earlier analysis of approximately 500 of the donors. It was suggested by the authors that the approach could potentially be generalized to other disease states and immunological phenotypes. A later analysis associated about 17,000 TCR beta sequences with specific HLA alleles at a false discovery rate of 0.05. The only immune exposure information available for the cohort was CMV serostatus. In vitro tests confirmed that a few of the cytomegalovirus-associated TCR beta chains recognize cytomegalovirus antigens. A later analysis found that most CMV-associated TCR beta chains appeared HLA-restricted, with HLA associations seemingly driven largely by CMV exposure. Assigning TCR associations to individual alleles was difficult when HLA alleles, especially DR and DQ, strongly co-occurred. In a later analysis, the rate of TCR association differed among HLA loci, with DRB1 alleles having the most associated TCRs and HLA-C alleles having the fewest. An earlier analysis of several hundred of the donors showed that most TCR beta V segments appeared in productive rearrangements either about 87% or about 30% of the time, which broadly matched IMGT annotations. The cohort was sequenced for TCR beta chains only, and without alpha or paired-chain data the features that could be detected were limited. A further reported finding was that TCR beta sequences accurately predicted the HLA-A and HLA-B alleles for most subjects in the first cohort. Linkage disequilibrium might explain the correlated functional status among segregating V segments, but an unknown experimental factor could not be ruled out. A cluster of highly shared sequence variants was judged likely to be a technical artifact of the sequencing pipeline. Because the 87-base-pair reads could not distinguish some IMGT-functional V segments, including TRBV6-2 and TRBV6-3, those segments were excluded. Because some donors lacked HLA typing at each locus, the association tests relied only on the typed subset. Most TCR sequences were seen in very few donors, while some public TCRs were found in many individuals. A later analysis found that HLA-associated TCR beta chains were more clonally expanded and had lower generation probabilities than equally common non-associated chains. The study gave a list of under 200 TCR beta chains associated with cytomegalovirus. In both the original and validation cohorts, the classifier was reported to diagnose cytomegalovirus status with high specificity and sensitivity. In a later genetic analysis, a missense DCLRE1C variant was associated with V-gene and J-gene trimming of TCR beta chains, and the association was replicated in an independent cohort.

The cohort consisted of 600 to 700 healthy bone marrow donors. At the time of sampling, all cohort members were nominally healthy, though unrecorded immune exposures were likely present. The donor tested CMV seronegative and was one of the 352 seronegative cohort members. Each donor provided a peripheral blood sample, and peripheral blood mononuclear cells were used for TCR beta sequencing. Genomic DNA was extracted from the blood cell samples with the Qiagen DNeasy Blood Extraction Kit. CDR1 and CDR2 (MNHNY, SVGAGI) derive from the germline V gene (reference sequence). The V end loses 0 bases and the J end loses 5 bases, and a stretch of 10 bases separates them. Including cysteine and phenylalanine, the CDR3 has 15 amino acids. Of all the DNA, just the CDR3 is kept, 45 bases in frame from base 1. The library relied on the immunoSEQ multiplex PCR assay. A mixture of 60 forward primers for TCR Vbeta segments and 13 reverse primers for TCR Jbeta segments was used in the multiplex PCR. The CDR3 region of rearranged TCR beta genes was amplified from genomic DNA by a multiplex PCR assay. The Illumina HiSeq System was used to sequence the amplified TCR beta libraries as 87-base-pair reads. Under the source paper's analysis protocol: A later analysis tallied about 77 million unique TCR beta chains across the 666 repertoires, and around 10 million of those chains were shared by two or more donors. Raw reads were error-corrected and collapsed into unique sequences by a nearest-neighbor algorithm in which closely related sequences were merged to remove PCR and sequencing errors. To assign V, D and J gene segments, CDR3 sequences were aligned to IMGT reference sequences. For a sequence to be retained, at least a six-nucleotide match to both a V gene segment and a J gene segment was required. A rearrangement was called productive if the CDR3 had no stop codons and remained in frame with V and J, and every other rearrangement was called non-productive. Following IMGT convention, CDR3 was defined as the stretch from the second conserved V-encoded cysteine to the conserved J-encoded phenylalanine. The earlier analysis of 500 to 650 of the donors excluded any sequence lacking an unambiguous match to a single V gene segment. An earlier analysis of a few hundred of the donors called V segments functional above 56.7% productive rearrangements and segregating when the between-donor standard deviation exceeded 5%. A statistical classification framework was built for diagnosing cytomegalovirus status from the catalog of TCR beta chain sequences. In a later analysis, V and J genes were assigned by comparing TCR nucleotide sequences against IMGT/GENE-DB human TR gene sequences. The TCRdist pipeline was used in a later analysis to assign CDR3 sequences and most-parsimonious VDJ recombination scenarios. A later analysis defined each TCR beta chain by its CDR3 amino acid sequence plus V-gene family, and excluded reads lacking a unique V-gene family. As a way to deal with suspected cross-contamination and a sequencing artifact, a later analysis dropped roughly 600 nucleotide sequences that were highly shared and had low generation probability. A later analysis calculated a clonal expansion index for each public chain from normalized within-repertoire ranks of inferred template counts. In a later analysis, generation probabilities were computed with a VDJ recombination model fitted to out-of-frame rearrangements, and the resulting probabilities were checked against IGoR. In a later analysis, hypergeometric tests were used to score TCR-TCR, TCR-HLA and TCR-CMV co-occurrence, with a repertoire-size bias correction applied to TCR pairs. A later analysis estimated false discovery rates by permuting HLA or CMV assignments 20 times. A later analysis grouped co-occurring TCRs with DBSCAN, adding TCRdist sequence similarity when clustering within HLA-allele-positive subsets. Repertoires with fewer than 30,000 or more than 120,000 public chains were left out of co-occurrence clustering, as were a few repertoires with anomalous nucleotide sharing. The immuneACCESS repertoire file appears here via TCRdb, limited to in-frame rearrangements. These files lack a portion of the clones; in checked studies, under half of the deficit traces to unresolved V genes, and the cause of the others is not known. Clone size and the V and J calls come from that table; the DNA yielded D and trimming. In this sample the table shows some 160,000 clones, approximately 86% of which occur a single time. Jointly, the top ten make up roughly 1.9% of the sample.

This chain joins TRBV6-6 to TRBJ2-2; the D region possibly corresponds to TRBD2 (6 bases align). The sequence came from a woman younger than 30 in good health and CMV-seronegative. The specimen was PBMCs. For the CDR3, the sequence is CASSYSVGTTGELFF. DNA sequence: TGTGCCAGCAGTTACTCGGTTGGGACTACCGGGGAGCTGTTTTTT.